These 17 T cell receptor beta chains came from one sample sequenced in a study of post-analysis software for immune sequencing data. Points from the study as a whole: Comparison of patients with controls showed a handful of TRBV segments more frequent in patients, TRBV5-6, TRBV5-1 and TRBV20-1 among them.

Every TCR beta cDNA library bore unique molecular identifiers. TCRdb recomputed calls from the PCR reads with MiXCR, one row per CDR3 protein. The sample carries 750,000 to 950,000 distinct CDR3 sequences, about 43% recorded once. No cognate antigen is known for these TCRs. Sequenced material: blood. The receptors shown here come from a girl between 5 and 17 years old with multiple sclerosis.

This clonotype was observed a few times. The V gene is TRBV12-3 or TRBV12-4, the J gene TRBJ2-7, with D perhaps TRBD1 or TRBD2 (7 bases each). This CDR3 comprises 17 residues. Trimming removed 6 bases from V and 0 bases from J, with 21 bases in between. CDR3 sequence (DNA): TGTGCCAGCAGCCGCATGTGGGGGGGACAGAACTCCTACGAGCAGTACTTC. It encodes CASSRMWGGQNSYEQYF.

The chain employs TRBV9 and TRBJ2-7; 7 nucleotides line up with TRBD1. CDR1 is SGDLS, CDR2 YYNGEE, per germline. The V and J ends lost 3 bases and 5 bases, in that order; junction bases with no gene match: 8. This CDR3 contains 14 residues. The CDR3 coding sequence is TGTGCCAGCAGCGCGAGACTGACAGGGAACGAGCAGTACTTC. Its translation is CASSARLTGNEQYF.

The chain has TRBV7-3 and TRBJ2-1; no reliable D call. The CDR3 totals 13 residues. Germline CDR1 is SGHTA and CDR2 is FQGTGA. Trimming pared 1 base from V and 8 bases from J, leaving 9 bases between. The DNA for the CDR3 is TGTGCCAGCAGCTTAAGTGGCTCCGATGAGCAGTTCTTC. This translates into CASSLSGSDEQFF.

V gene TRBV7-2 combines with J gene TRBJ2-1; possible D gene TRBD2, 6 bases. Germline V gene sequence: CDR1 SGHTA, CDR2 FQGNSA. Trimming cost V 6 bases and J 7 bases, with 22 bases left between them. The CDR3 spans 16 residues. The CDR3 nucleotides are TGTGCCAGCAGTCCAGAAGGGCTAGCGCCGTGGAATGAGCAGTTCTTC. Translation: CASSPEGLAPWNEQFF.

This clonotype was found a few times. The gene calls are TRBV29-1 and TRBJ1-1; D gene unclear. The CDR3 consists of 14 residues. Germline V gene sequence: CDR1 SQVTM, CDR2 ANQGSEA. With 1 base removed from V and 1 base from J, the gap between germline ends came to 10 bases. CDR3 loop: CSVEGAHQNTEAFF. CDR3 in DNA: TGCAGCGTTGAAGGGGCACACCAGAACACTGAAGCTTTCTTT.

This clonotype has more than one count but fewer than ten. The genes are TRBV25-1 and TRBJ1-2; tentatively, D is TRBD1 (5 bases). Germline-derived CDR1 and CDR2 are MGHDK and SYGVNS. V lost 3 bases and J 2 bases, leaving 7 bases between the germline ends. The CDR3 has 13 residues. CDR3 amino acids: CASSETDNYGYTF. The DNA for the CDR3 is TGTGCCAGCAGTGAGACAGACAACTATGGCTACACCTTC.

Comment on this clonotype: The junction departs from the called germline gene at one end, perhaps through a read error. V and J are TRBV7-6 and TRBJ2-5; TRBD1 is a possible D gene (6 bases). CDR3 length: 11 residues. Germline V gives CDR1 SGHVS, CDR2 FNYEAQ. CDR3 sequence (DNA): TGCGCCAGCAGCCAAGGGACATCGCAGTACTTC. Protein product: CASSQGTSQYF.

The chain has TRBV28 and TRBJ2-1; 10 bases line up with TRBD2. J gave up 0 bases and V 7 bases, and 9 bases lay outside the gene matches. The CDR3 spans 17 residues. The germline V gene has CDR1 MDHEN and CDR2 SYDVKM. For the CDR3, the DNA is TGTGCCAGCAACGAGCGGGAGGGCCTCCACTCCTACAATGAGCAGTTCTTC. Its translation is CASNEREGLHSYNEQFF.

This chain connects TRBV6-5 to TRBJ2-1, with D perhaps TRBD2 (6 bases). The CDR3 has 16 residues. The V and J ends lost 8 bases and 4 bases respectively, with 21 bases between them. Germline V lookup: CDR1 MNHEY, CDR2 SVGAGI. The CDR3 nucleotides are TGTGCCAGCCGATTCCACCGAGGGGACTCATACAATGAGCAGTTCTTC. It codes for CASRFHRGDSYNEQFF.

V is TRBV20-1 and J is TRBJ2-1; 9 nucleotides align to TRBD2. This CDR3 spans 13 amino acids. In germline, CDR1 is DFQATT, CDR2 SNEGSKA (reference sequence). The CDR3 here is CSVAGVRDNEQFF. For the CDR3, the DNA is TGCAGCGTAGCGGGAGTACGCGACAATGAGCAGTTCTTC.

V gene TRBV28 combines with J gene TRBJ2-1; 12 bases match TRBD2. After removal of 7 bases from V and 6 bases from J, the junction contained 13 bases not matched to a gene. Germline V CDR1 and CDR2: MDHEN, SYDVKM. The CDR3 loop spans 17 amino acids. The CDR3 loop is CASTLHRLAGEGNEQFF. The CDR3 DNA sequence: TGTGCCAGCACCCTACACCGACTAGCGGGAGAGGGCAATGAGCAGTTCTTC.

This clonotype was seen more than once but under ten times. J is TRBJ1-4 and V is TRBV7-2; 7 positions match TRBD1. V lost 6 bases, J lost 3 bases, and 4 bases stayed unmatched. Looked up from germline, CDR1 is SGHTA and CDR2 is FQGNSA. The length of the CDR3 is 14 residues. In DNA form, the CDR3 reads TGTGCCAGCAGGTCAGGGACAGCTAATGAAAAACTGTTTTTT. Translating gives CASRSGTANEKLFF.

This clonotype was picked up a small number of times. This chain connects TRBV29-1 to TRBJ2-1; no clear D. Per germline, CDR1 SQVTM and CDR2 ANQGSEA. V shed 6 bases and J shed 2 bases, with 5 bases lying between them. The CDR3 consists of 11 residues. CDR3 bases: TGCAGCGTATCAACCTACAATGAGCAGTTCTTC. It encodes CSVSTYNEQFF.

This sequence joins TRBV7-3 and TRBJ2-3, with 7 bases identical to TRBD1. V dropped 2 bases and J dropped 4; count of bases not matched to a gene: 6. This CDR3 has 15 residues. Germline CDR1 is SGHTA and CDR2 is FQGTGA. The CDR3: CASSLATGISDTQYF. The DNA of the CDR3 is TGTGCCAGCAGCTTAGCGACAGGGATTTCAGATACGCAGTATTTT.

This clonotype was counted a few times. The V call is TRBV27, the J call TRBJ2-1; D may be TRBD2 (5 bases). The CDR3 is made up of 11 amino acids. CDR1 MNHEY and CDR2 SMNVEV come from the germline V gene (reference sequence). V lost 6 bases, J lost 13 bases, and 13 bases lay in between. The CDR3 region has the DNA TGTGCCAGCAGATCAGGACTGCTACAGTTCTTC. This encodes CASRSGLLQFF.

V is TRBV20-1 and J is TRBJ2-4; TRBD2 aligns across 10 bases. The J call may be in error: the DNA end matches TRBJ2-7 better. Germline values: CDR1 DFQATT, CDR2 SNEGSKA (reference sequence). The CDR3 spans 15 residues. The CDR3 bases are TGCAGTGCTAGAGTCCCAGCGGGAGGGCTTGGCGAGCAGTACTTC. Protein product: CSARVPAGGLGEQYF.

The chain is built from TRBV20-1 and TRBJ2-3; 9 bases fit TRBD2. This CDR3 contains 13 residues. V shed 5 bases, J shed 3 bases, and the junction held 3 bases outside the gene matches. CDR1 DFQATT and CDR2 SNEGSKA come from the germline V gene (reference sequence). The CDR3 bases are TGCAGTGCTCGGACTAGCGCAACAGATACGCAGTATTTT. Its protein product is CSARTSATDTQYF.